Below, 3 T cell receptor beta chains from the same sample are listed, as sequenced in a study of human CD8 memory T cell subsets. A UMI-labeled 5' RACE approach was the method that produced the TCR beta libraries. TCRdb re-called the 5' RACE reads and catalogs CDR3 proteins one per entry, DNA excluded. The sample data list some 7,000 distinct CDR3 sequences. Input material: CD8+ T cells from PBMCs. The receptors come from a human donor in good health.

The chain joins TRBV7-6 to TRBJ2-2; absent DNA, TCRdb's TRBD1 call cannot be checked. This CDR3 is 11 amino acids long. From germline, CDR1 is SGHVS and CDR2 FNYEAQ. CDR3 amino acids: CAITGSGELFF.

This chain joins TRBV5-1 and TRBJ2-1; without DNA, the TCRdb call of TRBD1 cannot be checked. Germline assignment: CDR1 SGHRS and CDR2 YFSETQ. The CDR3 runs to 14 residues. CDR3 amino acids: CASSLRPGNNEQFF. Complete variable domain (other parts from reference TRBV5-1 and TRBJ2-1): KAGVTQTPRYLIKTRGQQVTLSCSPISGHRSVSWYQQTPGQGLQFLFEYFSETQRNKGNFPGRFSGRQFSNSRSEMNVSTLELGDSALYLCASSLRPGNNEQFFGPGTRLTVL.

This rearrangement joins TRBV4-1 to TRBJ2-1. This CDR3 is 16 amino acids long. Germline loops: CDR1 MGHRA, CDR2 YSYEKL. This chain's CDR3 is CASSQETGSAYNEQFF.